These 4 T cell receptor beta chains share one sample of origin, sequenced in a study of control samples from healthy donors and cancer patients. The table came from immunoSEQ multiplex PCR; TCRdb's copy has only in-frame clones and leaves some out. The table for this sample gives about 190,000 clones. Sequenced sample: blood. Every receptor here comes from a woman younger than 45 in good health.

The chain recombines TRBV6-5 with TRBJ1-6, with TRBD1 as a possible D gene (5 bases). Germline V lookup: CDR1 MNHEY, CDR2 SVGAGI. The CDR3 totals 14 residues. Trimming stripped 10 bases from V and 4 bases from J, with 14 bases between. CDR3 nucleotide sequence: TGTGCCACGCGCGGAGACAGTTATAATTCACCCCTCCACTTT. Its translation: CATRGDSYNSPLHF.

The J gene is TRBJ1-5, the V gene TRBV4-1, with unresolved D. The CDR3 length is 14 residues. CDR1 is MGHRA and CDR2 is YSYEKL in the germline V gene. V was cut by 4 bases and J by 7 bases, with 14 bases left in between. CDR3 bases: TGCGCCAGCAGCCTCCGAGGAGGGCCCCAGCCCCAGCATTTT. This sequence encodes CASSLRGGPQPQHF.

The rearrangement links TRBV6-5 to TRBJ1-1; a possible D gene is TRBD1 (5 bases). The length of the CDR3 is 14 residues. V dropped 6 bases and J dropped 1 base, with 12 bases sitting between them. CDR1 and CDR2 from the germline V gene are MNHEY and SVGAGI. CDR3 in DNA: TGTGCCAGCAGCCCCTCTGGGGGGAACACTGAAGCTTTCTTT. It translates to CASSPSGGNTEAFF.

This CDR3 is CASSTGQQETQYF. The CDR3 nucleotides read TGCGCCAGCAGCACGGGACAGCAAGAGACCCAGTACTTC. This chain connects TRBV5-1 to TRBJ2-5; 7 nucleotides align to TRBD1. Losses at the gene ends were 4 bases for V and 2 bases for J; bases not matched to a gene: 2. The CDR3 is 13 amino acids. Germline values: CDR1 SGHRS, CDR2 YFSETQ.